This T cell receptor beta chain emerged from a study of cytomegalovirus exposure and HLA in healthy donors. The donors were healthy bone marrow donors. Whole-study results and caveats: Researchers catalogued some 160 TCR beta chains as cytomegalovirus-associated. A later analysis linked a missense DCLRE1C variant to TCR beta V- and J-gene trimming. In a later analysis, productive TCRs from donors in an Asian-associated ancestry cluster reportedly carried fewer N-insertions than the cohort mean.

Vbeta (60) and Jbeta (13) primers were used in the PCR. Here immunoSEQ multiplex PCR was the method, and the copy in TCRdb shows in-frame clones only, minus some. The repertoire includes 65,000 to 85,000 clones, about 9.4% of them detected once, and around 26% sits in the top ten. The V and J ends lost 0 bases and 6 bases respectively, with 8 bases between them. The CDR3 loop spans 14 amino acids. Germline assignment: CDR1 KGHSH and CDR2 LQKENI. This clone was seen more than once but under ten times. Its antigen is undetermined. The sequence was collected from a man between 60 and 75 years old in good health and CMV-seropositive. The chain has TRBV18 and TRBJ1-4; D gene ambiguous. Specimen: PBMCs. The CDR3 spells CASSPPATDEKLFF. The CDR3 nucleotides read TGTGCCAGCTCACCACCAGCGACGGATGAAAAACTGTTTTTT. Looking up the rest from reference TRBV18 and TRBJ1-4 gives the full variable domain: NAGVMQNPRHLVRRRGQEARLRCSPMKGHSHVYWYRQLPEEGLKFMVYLQKENIIDESGMPKERFSAEFPKEGPSILRIQQVVRGDSAAYFCASSPPATDEKLFFGSGTQLSVL.